This T cell receptor beta chain was obtained from a study of graft-versus-host responses after intestinal transplantation. Study summary: Induction using anti-thymocyte globulin, followed by tacrolimus and steroids for approximately 3 years, was given to all recipients.

A note on this clone: Antigen: not known.

Points from the study as a whole: Researchers found GvH clones in recipient marrow, and some showed up first in ileum or blood. Graft-donor T cell macrochimerism in patients accompanied high graft-versus-host to host-versus-graft clonal ratios in allografts.

The repertoire was sequenced with immunoSEQ multiplex PCR; TCRdb's copy has only in-frame clones and lacks some. This sample has over 70,000 clones, with around 95% found just once. Germline V gives CDR1 KGHSH, CDR2 LQKENI. V was clipped by 3 bases and J by 2 bases, with 13 bases between them. The CDR3 covers 15 residues. The sequence was obtained from a human donor who received an intestinal transplant. The material sequenced was unstimulated CD8+ T cells sorted from spleen or lymph node cells, taken before intestinal transplant. This chain links TRBV18 with TRBJ1-1; perhaps TRBD1 as D (5 bases). The CDR3: CASSPAGDLNTEAFF. CDR3 bases: TGTGCCAGCTCACCCGCGGGGGACTTAAACACTGAAGCTTTCTTT.